What follows are 17 T cell receptor beta chains derived from one specimen sequenced in a study of tissue T cells after allogeneic stem cell transplantation. This sample's time point: mouse harvest day 14 after allogeneic transplant. Tail vein injection delivered 10^7 T-cell-depleted bone marrow cells and 10^6 splenic CD5+ T cells. Here immunoSEQ multiplex PCR was the method, and the copy in TCRdb shows in-frame clones only, minus some. The sample has 7,000 to 9,500 clones, about a third seen once. Material for sequencing was skin. The receptors were gathered from a female BALB/c mouse given C57BL/6 T cells with graft-versus-host disease after an allogeneic hematopoietic cell transplant.

This clone was seen just once. Mouse names are used for the genes. The sequenced fragment ends 1 residue before the CDR3 boundary, so the rest is inferred from the germline J gene. The gene calls are TRBV26 and TRBJ1-4; D unclear. The V and J ends lost 2 bases and 0 bases respectively, with 4 bases between them. CDR1 is KGHPV and CDR2 is FQNQEV in the germline V gene (reference sequence). This CDR3 has 14 amino acids. CDR3 bases read: TGTGCCAGCAGTCTGGAATTTTCCAACGAAAGATTATTT. Its protein product is CASSLEFSNERLF. The full CDR3 protein is CASSLEFSNERLFF.

There are a few counts of this clone. The listed genes are named as in mouse. The read finishes 1 residue shy of the CDR3 end, and the germline J gene is used to complete it. The gene calls are TRBV16 and TRBJ2-7; D unresolved. The CDR3 sequence is 10 residues long. V gave up 2 bases and J gave up 4 bases, with 0 bases separating them. The germline CDR1 and CDR2 sequences are SGHSA and FRNQAP. The CDR3 bases that were read are TGTGCAAGCAGCTTATATGAACAGTAC. Its protein is CASSLYEQY. The full CDR3 is CASSLYEQYF.

To note about this clone: Gene names denote mouse genes. The CDR3 bases that were read are TGTGCCAGCTCTCGCACACCTAGTCAAAACACCTTGTAC. As protein: CASSRTPSQNTLY. The entire CDR3 protein reads CASSRTPSQNTLYF. The V and J genes are TRBV12-2 and TRBJ2-4; D not certain. The CDR3 end is not reached by the read, which stops 1 residue before it; the germline J gene fills it in. Germline V CDR1 and CDR2: SGHLS, HYDKME. CDR3 length: 14 residues. Trimming stripped 2 bases from V and 0 bases from J, with 8 bases between.

In this sample, this clone turned up a few times. Mouse gene names apply. The read finishes 1 residue shy of the CDR3 end, and the germline J gene is used to complete it. This chain joins TRBV23 and TRBJ2-1; the table's D call of TRBD2 was not tested on the DNA. The CDR3 covers 15 residues. The V gene's germline CDR1 is KGHTA and CDR2 FQNQQP. CDR3 DNA (partial): TGCTCCAGCAGCCTCGACTGGGGGAACTATGCTGAGCAGTTC. Its protein is CSSSLDWGNYAEQF. The entire CDR3 is CSSSLDWGNYAEQFF.

In the case of this clone: Germline and genes here are mouse. The read terminates 1 residue ahead of where the CDR3 ends, so the germline J gene completes it. The V call is TRBV13-1, the J call TRBJ1-2; no reliable D call. Germline CDR1 and CDR2: NSHNY and SYGAGN. This CDR3 spans 14 amino acids. V lost 0 bases and J lost 0, with 6 bases in between. CDR3 DNA (partial): TGTGCCAGCAGTGATGCGGATTCAAACTCCGACTACACC. Translating gives CASSDADSNSDYT. In full, the CDR3 reads CASSDADSNSDYTF.

About this clone: Gene names and germline match the mouse. The read ends 1 residue shy of where the CDR3 ends; the end is completed using the germline J gene. The chain uses TRBV17 and TRBJ1-1; 9 bases match TRBD1. Trimming at V came to 3 bases and at J to 4 bases, leaving 3 bases not matched to a gene. This CDR3 is built from 14 residues. CDR1 and CDR2 (germline): MNHDT, YYDKIL. CDR3 sequence reads: CASSRTGGITEVFF. CDR3 DNA, as far as it was read: TGTGCTAGCAGTAGGACAGGGGGAATCACAGAAGTCTTC.

Remarks on this clone: Genes and germline come from the mouse. CDR3 region: CASSLGTTNTEVFF. The CDR3 DNA, read in part, is TGTGCCAGCAGCTTGGGGACAACAAACACAGAAGTCTTC. V usage is TRBV3 and J usage is TRBJ1-1, with D maybe TRBD1 (6 bases). Sequencing ends 1 residue short of the CDR3 end; the germline J gene provides the rest. CDR3 length: 14 residues. Germline CDR1 reads SNHLY; CDR2 reads FYNGKV (reference sequence). Trimming took off 3 bases at V and 0 bases at J, with 8 bases between the two ends.

A word on this clone: The genes are named according to mouse. The read ends 1 residue early relative to the CDR3; the germline J gene fills the gap. The chain combines TRBV26 with TRBJ1-1; D unclear. Germline assignment: CDR1 KGHPV and CDR2 FQNQEV (reference sequence). V was clipped by 4 bases and J by 0 bases, with 6 bases between them. The CDR3 covers 13 residues. The chain's CDR3 is CASSRRQNTEVFF. Incomplete CDR3 DNA: TGTGCCAGCAGTCGGCGACAGAACACAGAAGTCTTC.

On this clone: Mouse gene names apply. The read ends 1 residue before the CDR3 terminus; that terminus is restored from the germline J gene. The chain has TRBV26 and TRBJ1-5, with a tentative D call TRBD1 (6 bases). V was shortened by 6 bases and J by 4 bases, with 10 bases between the two germline ends. Germline CDR1 reads KGHPV; CDR2 reads FQNQEV (reference sequence). The CDR3 has 13 amino acids. Incomplete CDR3 DNA: TGTGCCAGCAGAACCGGGACAAACCAGGCTCCGCTT. As protein: CASRTGTNQAPL. The CDR3 reads in full as CASRTGTNQAPLF.

With regard to this clone: The genes are named according to mouse. The read finishes 1 residue shy of the CDR3 end, and the germline J gene is used to complete it. V usage is TRBV13-1 and J usage is TRBJ2-7; TRBD2 matches at 8 bases. CDR3 length: 14 residues. Per the germline V gene, CDR1 is NSHNY and CDR2 is SYGAGN. Trimming cost V 0 bases and J 3 bases; bases outside gene matches: 2. The DNA read from the CDR3 is TGTGCCAGCAGTGATGCTGGGGGGTTCTATGAACAGTAC. Its translation is CASSDAGGFYEQY. The entire CDR3 is CASSDAGGFYEQYF.

Judged by abundance, this clone is medium-sized. Gene and germline names: mouse. The read gets to within 1 residue of the CDR3 end, and the germline J gene fills in the rest. The chain has TRBV26 and TRBJ1-4; D is ambiguous. V gave up 0 bases and J gave up 0 bases, with 8 bases separating them. This CDR3 is 16 amino acids long. Germline assignment: CDR1 KGHPV and CDR2 FQNQEV (reference sequence). CDR3: CASSLSRHISNERLFF. CDR3 bases read: TGTGCCAGCAGTCTGTCGAGACATATTTCCAACGAAAGATTATTT.

This clone was seen a handful of times. Gene names and germline match the mouse. With the read ending 1 residue before the CDR3 end, the germline J gene is used to fill in that end. J is TRBJ2-4 and V is TRBV26, with TRBD1 matching over 7 bases. V shed 4 bases and J 4 bases; nucleotides not matched to a gene: 2. The germline gives CDR1 KGHPV, CDR2 FQNQEV (reference sequence). This CDR3 comprises 13 residues. The CDR3 here is CASSPGTENTLYF. The DNA read from the CDR3 is TGTGCCAGCAGTCCCGGGACAGAAAACACCTTGTAC.

With regard to this clone: Any gene name here is a mouse gene name. The read terminates 1 residue ahead of where the CDR3 ends, so the germline J gene completes it. The chain is built from TRBV26 and TRBJ1-2; the D is unclear. The CDR3 has 13 amino acids. Germline V CDR1 and CDR2: KGHPV, FQNQEV (reference sequence). V lost 3 bases to trimming and J lost 2 bases, with 7 bases between them. The CDR3 loop reads CASSLRANSDYTF. The covered CDR3 bases are TGTGCCAGCAGTCTAAGGGCCAACTCCGACTACACC.

About this clone: The germline and genes are mouse ones. The read ends 1 residue shy of where the CDR3 ends; the end is completed using the germline J gene. The V call is TRBV13-1, the J call TRBJ2-1, with 8 bases fitting TRBD2. Germline CDR1 is NSHNY and CDR2 is SYGAGN. CDR3 length: 15 amino acids. The V segment lost 1 base and the J segment 7 bases; nucleotides outside the gene matches: 7. CDR3 loop: CASSDLGGALAEQFF. Incomplete CDR3 DNA: TGTGCCAGCAGTGATTTGGGGGGGGCGCTCGCTGAGCAGTTC.

This clone was picked up a small number of times. Germline and genes here are mouse. Read data end 1 residue before the CDR3 end; the end is taken from the germline J gene. The chain links TRBV13-1 to TRBJ2-1; weak D call: TRBD2 (7 bases). This CDR3 has 16 residues. The germline V and J ends were trimmed by 0 bases and 1 base, with 11 bases remaining between them. Germline lookup yields CDR1 NSHNY and CDR2 SYGAGN. The CDR3 loop is CASSDAWGANYAEQFF. CDR3 bases read: TGTGCCAGCAGTGATGCTTGGGGGGCGAACTATGCTGAGCAGTTC.

On this clone: Genes here carry mouse names. Sequencing ends 1 residue short of the CDR3 end; the germline J gene provides the rest. The chain joins TRBV13-2 to TRBJ1-4; D ambiguous. Germline loops: CDR1 NNHNN, CDR2 SYGAGS (reference sequence). The CDR3 is 14 amino acids. Trimming cost V 2 bases and J 0 bases, with 5 bases left between them. The sequenced CDR3 bases are TGTGCCAGCGGTGAGTCAATTTCCAACGAAAGATTATTT. Its translation is CASGESISNERLF. The CDR3 in its entirety is CASGESISNERLFF.

This clone was counted a few times. Gene names and germline refer to mouse. Read coverage stops 1 residue before the CDR3 terminus; the germline J gene supplies the remainder. V usage is TRBV26 and J usage is TRBJ1-5; 7 nucleotides line up with TRBD1. Unmatched junction bases numbered 0, after V lost 4 bases and J lost 6 bases. The CDR3 is 12 amino acids. The germline V gene has CDR1 KGHPV and CDR2 FQNQEV (reference sequence). CDR3 DNA, as far as it was read: TGTGCCAGCAGTCGGGACAGCCAGGCTCCGCTT. It translates to CASSRDSQAPL. The whole CDR3 region reads CASSRDSQAPLF.